The entry below describes one T cell receptor (beta chain). Its antigen remains unidentified. A much more abundant neighbour one base away suggests this may be a read error. Patients having uncontrolled infection, another autoimmune disease, pregnancy or lactation were not included. The data were taken from a study of T cells in Graves' hyperthyroidism and ophthalmopathy. Whole-study findings and limits: Researchers found most expanded thyroid clonotypes above 0.001 in blood as well. A model using 13 V-J features told ophthalmopathy apart from stable hyperthyroidism.

Amplification targeted TCR beta CDR3 regions from RNA transcripts. The HTBI primer set served for first-round RT-PCR of the TCR CDR3. Each CDR3 protein is one row after TCRdb ran MiXCR on the multiplex PCR reads. The data contain about 500,000 distinct CDR3 sequences, around an eighth of them singletons. Source material: blood. The TCR sequence derives from a woman in her late teens or twenties with Graves' hyperthyroidism.

The CDR3 nucleotides read TGTGCCTGGAGTGTACAGACAGATACGCAGTATTTT. Translating it yields CAWSVQTDTQYF. V and J are TRBV30 and TRBJ2-3; no clear D. Germline CDR1 is GTSNPN and CDR2 is SVGIG (reference sequence). Trimming pared 0 bases from V and 3 bases from J, leaving 4 bases between. This CDR3 spans 12 amino acids.